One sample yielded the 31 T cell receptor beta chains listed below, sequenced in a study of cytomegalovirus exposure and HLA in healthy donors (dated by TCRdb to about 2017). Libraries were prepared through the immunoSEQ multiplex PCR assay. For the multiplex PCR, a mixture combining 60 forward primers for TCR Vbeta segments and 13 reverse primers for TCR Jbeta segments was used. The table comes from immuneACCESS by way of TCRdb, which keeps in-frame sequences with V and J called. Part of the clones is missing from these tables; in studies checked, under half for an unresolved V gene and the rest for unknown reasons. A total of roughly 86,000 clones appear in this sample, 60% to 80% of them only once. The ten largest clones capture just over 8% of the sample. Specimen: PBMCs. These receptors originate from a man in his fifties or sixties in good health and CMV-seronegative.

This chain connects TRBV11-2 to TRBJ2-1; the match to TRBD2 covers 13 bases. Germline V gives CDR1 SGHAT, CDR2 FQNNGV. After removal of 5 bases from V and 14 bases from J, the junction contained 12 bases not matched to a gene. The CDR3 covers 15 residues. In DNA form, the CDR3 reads TGTGCCAGCAGCCTTCAACTAGCGGGAGGGCCCCGGAAGTTCTTC. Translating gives CASSLQLAGGPRKFF.

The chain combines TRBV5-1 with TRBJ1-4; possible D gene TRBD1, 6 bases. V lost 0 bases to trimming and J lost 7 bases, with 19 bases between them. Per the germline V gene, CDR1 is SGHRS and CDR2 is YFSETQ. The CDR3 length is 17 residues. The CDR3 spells CASSLASIGTRVEKLFF. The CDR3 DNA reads TGCGCCAGCAGCTTGGCCTCCATCGGGACAAGAGTTGAAAAACTGTTTTTT.

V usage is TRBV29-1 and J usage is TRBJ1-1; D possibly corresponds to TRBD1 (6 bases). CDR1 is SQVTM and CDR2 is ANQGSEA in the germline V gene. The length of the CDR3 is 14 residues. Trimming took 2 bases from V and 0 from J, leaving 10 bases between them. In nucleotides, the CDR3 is TGCAGCGTTGAACAGGGGAACATGAACACTGAAGCTTTCTTT. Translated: CSVEQGNMNTEAFF.

The chain's CDR3 is CASALASSNQPQHF. DNA of the CDR3: TGTGCTAGTGCCCTTGCCAGTAGCAATCAGCCCCAGCATTTT. The rearrangement uses TRBV12-5 and TRBJ1-5; D call uncertain. The ends were cut back, 7 bases at V and 0 bases at J, with 10 bases in the middle. Looked up from germline, CDR1 is LGHNT and CDR2 is FRNRAP. CDR3 length: 14 residues. Based on the CDR3 plus reference TRBV12-5 and TRBJ1-5, the full variable domain is DARVTQTPRHKVTEMGQEVTMRCQPILGHNTVFWYRQTMMQGLELLAYFRNRAPLDDSGMPKDRFSAEMPDATLATLKIQPSEPRDSAVYFCASALASSNQPQHFGDGTRLSIL.

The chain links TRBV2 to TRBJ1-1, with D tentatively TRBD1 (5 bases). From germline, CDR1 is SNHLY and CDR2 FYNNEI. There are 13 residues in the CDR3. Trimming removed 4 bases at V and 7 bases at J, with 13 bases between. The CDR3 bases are TGTGCCAGCAGTGCTGGGGGAGGCGATGAAGCTTTCTTT. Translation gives CASSAGGGDEAFF.

CDR3 DNA sequence: TGTGCCAGCAGCTCCAATCTAGCGGGAGCCCTCGAGCAGTACTTC. It translates to CASSSNLAGALEQYF. This sequence joins TRBV7-2 and TRBJ2-7, with 10 bases matching TRBD2. V trimming: 4 bases; J trimming: 6 bases; junction bases outside the gene matches: 9. Germline V gives CDR1 SGHTA, CDR2 FQGNSA. This CDR3 region has 15 residues.

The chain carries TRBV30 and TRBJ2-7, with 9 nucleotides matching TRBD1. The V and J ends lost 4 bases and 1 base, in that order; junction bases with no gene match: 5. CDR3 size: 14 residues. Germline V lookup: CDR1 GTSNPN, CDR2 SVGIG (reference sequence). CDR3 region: CAWTEGQGSYEQYF. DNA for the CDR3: TGTGCCTGGACTGAGGGACAGGGATCCTACGAGCAGTACTTC. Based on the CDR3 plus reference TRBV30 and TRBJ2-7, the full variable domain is SQTIHQWPATLVQPVGSPLSLECTVEGTSNPNLYWYRQAAGRGLQLLFYSVGIGQISSEVPQNLSASRPQDRQFILSSKKLLLSDSGFYLCAWTEGQGSYEQYFGPGTRLTVT.

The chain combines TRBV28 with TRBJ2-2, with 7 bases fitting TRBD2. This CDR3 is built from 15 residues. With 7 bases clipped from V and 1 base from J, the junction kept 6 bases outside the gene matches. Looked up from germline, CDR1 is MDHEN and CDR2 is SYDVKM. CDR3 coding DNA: TGTGCCAGCATGGAAGCGGGGCAGAACACCGGGGAGCTGTTTTTT. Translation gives CASMEAGQNTGELFF.

The CDR3 loop reads CASSLQGLDNQPQHF. The CDR3 DNA reads as TGTGCCAGCAGTTTACAGGGGTTGGACAATCAGCCCCAGCATTTT. The chain is built from TRBV27 and TRBJ1-5; D possibly corresponds to TRBD1 (6 bases). The germline CDR1 and CDR2 sequences are MNHEY and SMNVEV (reference sequence). CDR3 length: 15 residues. Trimming shortened V by 2 bases and J by 3 bases, and 11 bases separated the two germline ends.

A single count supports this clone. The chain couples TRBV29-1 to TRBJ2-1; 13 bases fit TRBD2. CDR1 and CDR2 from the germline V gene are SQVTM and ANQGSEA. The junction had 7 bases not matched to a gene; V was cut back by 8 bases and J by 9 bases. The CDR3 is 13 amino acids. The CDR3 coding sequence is TGCAGCACTGGACTAGCGGGAGAGGGTGAGCAGTTCTTC. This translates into CSTGLAGEGEQFF.

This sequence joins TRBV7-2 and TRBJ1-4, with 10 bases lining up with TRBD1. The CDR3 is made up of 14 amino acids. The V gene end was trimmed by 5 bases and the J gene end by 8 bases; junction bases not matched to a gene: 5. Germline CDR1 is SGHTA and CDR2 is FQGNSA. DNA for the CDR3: TGTGCCAGCAGCAGGGACAGGGGTGAAGAAAAACTGTTTTTT. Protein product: CASSRDRGEEKLFF.

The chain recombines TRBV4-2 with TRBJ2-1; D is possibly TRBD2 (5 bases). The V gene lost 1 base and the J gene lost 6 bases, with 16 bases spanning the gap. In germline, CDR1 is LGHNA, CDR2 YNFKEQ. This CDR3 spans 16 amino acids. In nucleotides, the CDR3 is TGTGCCAGCAGCCAAGCCCCGAAGCCTAGCTCCAATGAGCAGTTCTTC. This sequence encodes CASSQAPKPSSNEQFF.

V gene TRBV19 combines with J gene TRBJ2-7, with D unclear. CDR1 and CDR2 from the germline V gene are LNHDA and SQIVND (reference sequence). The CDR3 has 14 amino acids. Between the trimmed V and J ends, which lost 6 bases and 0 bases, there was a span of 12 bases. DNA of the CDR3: TGTGCCAGTAGGGAGAGTCCGAGCTCCTACGAGCAGTACTTC. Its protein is CASRESPSSYEQYF.

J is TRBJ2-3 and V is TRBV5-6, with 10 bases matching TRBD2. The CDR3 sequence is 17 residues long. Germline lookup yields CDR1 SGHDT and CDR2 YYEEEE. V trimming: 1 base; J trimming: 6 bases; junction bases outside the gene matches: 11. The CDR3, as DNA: TGTGCCAGCAGCTTGAGTTGGGAAGCGGGGGGGTACGATACGCAGTATTTT. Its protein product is CASSLSWEAGGYDTQYF.

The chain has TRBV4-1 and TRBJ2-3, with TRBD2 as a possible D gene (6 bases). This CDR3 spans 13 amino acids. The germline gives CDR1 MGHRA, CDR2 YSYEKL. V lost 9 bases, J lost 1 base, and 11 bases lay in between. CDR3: CASGASGTDTQYF. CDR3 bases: TGCGCCAGTGGGGCTAGCGGCACAGATACGCAGTATTTT.

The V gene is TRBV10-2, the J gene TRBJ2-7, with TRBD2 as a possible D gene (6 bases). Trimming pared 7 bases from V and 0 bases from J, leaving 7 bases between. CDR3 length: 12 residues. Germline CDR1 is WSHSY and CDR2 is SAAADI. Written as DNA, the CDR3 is TGCGCCAGCAAGGGAGGCTCCTACGAGCAGTACTTC. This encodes CASKGGSYEQYF.

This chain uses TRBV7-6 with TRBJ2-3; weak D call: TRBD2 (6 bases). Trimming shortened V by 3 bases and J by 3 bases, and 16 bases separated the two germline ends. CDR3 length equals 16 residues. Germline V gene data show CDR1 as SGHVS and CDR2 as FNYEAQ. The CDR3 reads CASSLRSTGGTDTQYF. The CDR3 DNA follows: TGTGCCAGCAGCTTGAGATCAACCGGGGGTACAGATACGCAGTATTTT.

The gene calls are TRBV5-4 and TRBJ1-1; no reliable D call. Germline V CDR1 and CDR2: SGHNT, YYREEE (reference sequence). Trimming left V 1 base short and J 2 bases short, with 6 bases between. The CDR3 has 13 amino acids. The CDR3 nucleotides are TGTGCCAGCAGCTTGCGGGGAAACACTGAAGCTTTCTTT. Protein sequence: CASSLRGNTEAFF.

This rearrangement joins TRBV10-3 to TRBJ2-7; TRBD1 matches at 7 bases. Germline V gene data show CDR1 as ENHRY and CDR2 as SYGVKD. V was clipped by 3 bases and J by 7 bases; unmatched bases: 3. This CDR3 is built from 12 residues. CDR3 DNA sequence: TGTGCCATCAGTGAACCAGGGGGAGAGCAGTACTTC. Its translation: CAISEPGGEQYF.

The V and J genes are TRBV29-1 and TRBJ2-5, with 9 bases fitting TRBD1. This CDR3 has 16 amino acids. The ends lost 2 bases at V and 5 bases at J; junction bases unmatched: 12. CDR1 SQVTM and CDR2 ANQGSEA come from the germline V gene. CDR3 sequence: CSVELRQGDTRETQYF. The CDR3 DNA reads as TGCAGCGTTGAATTACGACAGGGGGACACCAGGGAGACCCAGTACTTC. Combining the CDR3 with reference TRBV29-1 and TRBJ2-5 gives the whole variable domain SAVISQKPSRDICQRGTSLTIQCQVDSQVTMMFWYRQQPGQSLTLIATANQGSEATYESGFVIDKFPISRPNLTFSTLTVSNMSPEDSSIYLCSVELRQGDTRETQYFGPGTRLLVL.

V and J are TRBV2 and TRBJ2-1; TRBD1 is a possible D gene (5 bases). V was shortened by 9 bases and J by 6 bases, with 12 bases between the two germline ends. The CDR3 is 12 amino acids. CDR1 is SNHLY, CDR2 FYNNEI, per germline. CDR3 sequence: CASRGSPNEQFF. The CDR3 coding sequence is TGTGCCAGTAGGGGCTCCCCCAATGAGCAGTTCTTC.

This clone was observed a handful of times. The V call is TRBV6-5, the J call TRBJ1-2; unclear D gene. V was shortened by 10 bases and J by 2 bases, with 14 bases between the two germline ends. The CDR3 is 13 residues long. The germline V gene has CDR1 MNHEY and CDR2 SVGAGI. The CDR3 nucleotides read TGTGCCACCACGGCGGGTAGGAACTATGGCTACACCTTC. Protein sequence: CATTAGRNYGYTF.

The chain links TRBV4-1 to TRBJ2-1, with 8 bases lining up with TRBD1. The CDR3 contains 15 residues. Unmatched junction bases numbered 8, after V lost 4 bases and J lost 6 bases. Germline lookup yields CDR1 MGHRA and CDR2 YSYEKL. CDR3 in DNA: TGCGCCAGCAGCCTCGTACAGGGGGATGGCAATGAGCAGTTCTTC. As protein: CASSLVQGDGNEQFF.

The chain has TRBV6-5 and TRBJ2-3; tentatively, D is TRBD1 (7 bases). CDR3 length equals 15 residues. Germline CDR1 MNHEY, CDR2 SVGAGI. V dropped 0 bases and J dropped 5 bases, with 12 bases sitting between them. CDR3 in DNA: TGTGCCAGCAGTTACTCGAACAGGGGAGGAGATACGCAGTATTTT. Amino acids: CASSYSNRGGDTQYF.

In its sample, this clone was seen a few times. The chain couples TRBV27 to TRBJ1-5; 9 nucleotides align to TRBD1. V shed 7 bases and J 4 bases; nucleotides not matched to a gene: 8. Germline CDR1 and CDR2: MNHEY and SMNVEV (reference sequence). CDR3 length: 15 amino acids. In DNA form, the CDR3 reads TGTGCCAGCAAACCGGGACAGGGAAGAAATCAGCCCCAGCATTTT. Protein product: CASKPGQGRNQPQHF.

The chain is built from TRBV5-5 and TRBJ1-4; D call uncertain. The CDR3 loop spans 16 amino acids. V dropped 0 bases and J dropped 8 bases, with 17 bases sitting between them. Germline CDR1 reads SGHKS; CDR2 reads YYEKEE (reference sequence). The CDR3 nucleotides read TGTGCCAGCAGCTTGGCAGTCGGGCAGGCGGGGGAAAAACTGTTTTTT. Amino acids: CASSLAVGQAGEKLFF.

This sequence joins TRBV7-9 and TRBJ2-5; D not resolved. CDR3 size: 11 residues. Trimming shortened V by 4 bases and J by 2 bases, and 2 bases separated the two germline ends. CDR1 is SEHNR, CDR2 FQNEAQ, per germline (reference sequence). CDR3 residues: CASSSQETQYF. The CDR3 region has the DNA TGTGCCAGCAGCTCGCAAGAGACCCAGTACTTC.

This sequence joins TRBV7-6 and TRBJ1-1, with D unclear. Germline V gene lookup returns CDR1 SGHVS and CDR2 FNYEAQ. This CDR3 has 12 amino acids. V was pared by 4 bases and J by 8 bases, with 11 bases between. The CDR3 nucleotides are TGTGCCAGCAGCTCCCACGGGGAGGAAGCTTTCTTT. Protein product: CASSSHGEEAFF. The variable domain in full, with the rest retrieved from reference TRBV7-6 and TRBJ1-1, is GAGVSQSPRYKVTKRGQDVALRCDPISGHVSLYWYRQALGQGPEFLTYFNYEAQQDKSGLPNDRFSAERPEGSISTLTIQRTEQRDSAMYRCASSSHGEEAFFGQGTRLTVV.

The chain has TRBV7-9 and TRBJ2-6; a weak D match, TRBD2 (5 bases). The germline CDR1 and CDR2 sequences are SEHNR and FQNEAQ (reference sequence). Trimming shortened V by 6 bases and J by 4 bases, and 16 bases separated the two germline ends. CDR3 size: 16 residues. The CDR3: CASSRARGSGANVLTF. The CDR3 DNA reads TGTGCCAGCAGTCGTGCCCGTGGGAGCGGGGCCAACGTCCTGACTTTC. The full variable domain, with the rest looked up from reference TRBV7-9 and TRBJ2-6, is DTGVSQNPRHKITKRGQNVTFRCDPISEHNRLYWYRQTLGQGPEFLTYFQNEAQLEKSRLLSDRFSAERPKGSFSTLEIQRTEQGDSAMYLCASSRARGSGANVLTFGAGSRLTVL.

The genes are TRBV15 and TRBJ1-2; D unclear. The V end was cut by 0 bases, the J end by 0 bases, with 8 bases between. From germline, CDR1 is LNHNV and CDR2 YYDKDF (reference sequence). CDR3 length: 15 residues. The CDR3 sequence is CATSREASTNYGYTF. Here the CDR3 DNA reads TGTGCCACCAGCAGAGAGGCCAGTACTAACTATGGCTACACCTTC.

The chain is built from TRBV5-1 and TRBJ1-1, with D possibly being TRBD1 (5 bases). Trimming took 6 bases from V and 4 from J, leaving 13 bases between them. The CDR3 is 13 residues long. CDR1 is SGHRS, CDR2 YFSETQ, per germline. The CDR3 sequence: CASTHGGGTEAFF. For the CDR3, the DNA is TGCGCCAGCACACACGGGGGTGGCACTGAAGCTTTCTTT.